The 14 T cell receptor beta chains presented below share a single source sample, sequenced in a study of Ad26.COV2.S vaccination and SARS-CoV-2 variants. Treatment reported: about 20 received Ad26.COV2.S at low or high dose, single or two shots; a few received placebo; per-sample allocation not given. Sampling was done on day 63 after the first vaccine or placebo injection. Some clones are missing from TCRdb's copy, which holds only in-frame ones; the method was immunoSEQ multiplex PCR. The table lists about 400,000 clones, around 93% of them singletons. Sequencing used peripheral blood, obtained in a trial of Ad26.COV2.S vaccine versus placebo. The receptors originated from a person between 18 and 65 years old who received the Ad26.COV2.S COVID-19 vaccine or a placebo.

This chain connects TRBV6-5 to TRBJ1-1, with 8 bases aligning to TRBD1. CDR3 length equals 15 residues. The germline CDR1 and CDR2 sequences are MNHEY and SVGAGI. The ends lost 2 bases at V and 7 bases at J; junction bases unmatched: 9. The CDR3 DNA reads TGTGCCAGCAGTTACCTCCTTGACAGGGGCGGTGAAGCTTTCTTT. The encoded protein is CASSYLLDRGGEAFF.

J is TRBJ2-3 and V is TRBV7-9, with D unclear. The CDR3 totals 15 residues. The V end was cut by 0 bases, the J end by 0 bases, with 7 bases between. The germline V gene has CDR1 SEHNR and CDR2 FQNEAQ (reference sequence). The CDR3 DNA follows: TGTGCCAGCAGCTTAGCACCTGTTAGCACAGATACGCAGTATTTT. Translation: CASSLAPVSTDTQYF.

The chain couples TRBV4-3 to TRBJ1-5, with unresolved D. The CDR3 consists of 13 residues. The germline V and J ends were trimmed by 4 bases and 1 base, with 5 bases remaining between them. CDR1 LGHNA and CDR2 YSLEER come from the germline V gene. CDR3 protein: CASSPESNQPQHF. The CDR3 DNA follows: TGCGCCAGCAGCCCGGAAAGCAATCAGCCCCAGCATTTT.

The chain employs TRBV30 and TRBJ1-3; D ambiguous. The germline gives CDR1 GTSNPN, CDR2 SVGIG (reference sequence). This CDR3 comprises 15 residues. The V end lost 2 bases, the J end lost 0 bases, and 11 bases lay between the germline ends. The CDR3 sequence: CAWSPPDFSGNTIYF. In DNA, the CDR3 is TGTGCCTGGAGTCCCCCGGATTTCTCTGGAAACACCATATATTTT.

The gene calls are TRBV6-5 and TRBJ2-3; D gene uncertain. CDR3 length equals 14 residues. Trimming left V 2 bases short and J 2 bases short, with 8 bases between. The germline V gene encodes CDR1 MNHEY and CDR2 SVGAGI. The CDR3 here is CASSYGLNTDTQYF. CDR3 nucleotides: TGTGCCAGCAGTTACGGGCTCAACACAGATACGCAGTATTTT.

CDR3 loop: CAFEGDSNQPQHF. Here the CDR3 DNA reads TGTGCCTTCGAAGGGGATAGCAATCAGCCCCAGCATTTT. The rearrangement uses TRBV30 and TRBJ1-5, with D tentatively TRBD1 (5 bases). Trimming pared 7 bases from V and 0 bases from J, leaving 10 bases between. Germline lookup yields CDR1 GTSNPN and CDR2 SVGIG (reference sequence). This CDR3 contains 13 residues.

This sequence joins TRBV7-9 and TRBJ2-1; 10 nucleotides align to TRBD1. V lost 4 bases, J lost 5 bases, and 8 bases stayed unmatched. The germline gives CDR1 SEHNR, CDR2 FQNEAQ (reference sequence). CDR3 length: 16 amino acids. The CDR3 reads CASSYTGTGVDNEQFF. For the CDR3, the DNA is TGTGCCAGCAGCTATACCGGGACAGGGGTTGACAATGAGCAGTTCTTC.

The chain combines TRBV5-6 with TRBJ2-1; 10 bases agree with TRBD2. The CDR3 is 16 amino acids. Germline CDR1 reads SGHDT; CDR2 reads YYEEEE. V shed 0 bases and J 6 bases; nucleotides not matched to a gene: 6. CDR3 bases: TGTGCCAGCAGCTTGGGCTTAGCGGGGGGTCTCAATGAGCAGTTCTTC. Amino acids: CASSLGLAGGLNEQFF. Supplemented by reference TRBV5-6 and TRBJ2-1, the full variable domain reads DAGVTQSPTHLIKTRGQQVTLRCSPKSGHDTVSWYQQALGQGPQFIFQYYEEEERQRGNFPDRFSGHQFPNYSSELNVNALLLGDSALYLCASSLGLAGGLNEQFFGPGTRLTVL.

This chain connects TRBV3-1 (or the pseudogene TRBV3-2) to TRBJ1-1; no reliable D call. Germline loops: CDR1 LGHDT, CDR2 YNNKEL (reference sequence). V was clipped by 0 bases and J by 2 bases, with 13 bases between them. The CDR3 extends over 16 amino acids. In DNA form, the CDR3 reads TGTGCCAGCAGCCAAGACAGCCTTCGAAATAACACTGAAGCTTTCTTT. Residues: CASSQDSLRNNTEAFF.

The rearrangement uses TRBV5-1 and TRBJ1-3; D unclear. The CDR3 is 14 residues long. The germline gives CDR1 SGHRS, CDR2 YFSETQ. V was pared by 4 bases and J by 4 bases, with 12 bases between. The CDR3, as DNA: TGCGCCAGCAGCATTCCCGGGCGCGGAAACACCATATATTTT. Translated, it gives CASSIPGRGNTIYF.

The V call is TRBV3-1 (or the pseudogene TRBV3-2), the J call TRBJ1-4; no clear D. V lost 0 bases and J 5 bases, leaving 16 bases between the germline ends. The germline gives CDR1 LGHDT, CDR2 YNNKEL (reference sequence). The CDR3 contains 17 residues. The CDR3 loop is CASSQDAIGYQNEKLFF. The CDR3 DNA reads TGTGCCAGCAGCCAAGATGCAATTGGGTATCAGAATGAAAAACTGTTTTTT.

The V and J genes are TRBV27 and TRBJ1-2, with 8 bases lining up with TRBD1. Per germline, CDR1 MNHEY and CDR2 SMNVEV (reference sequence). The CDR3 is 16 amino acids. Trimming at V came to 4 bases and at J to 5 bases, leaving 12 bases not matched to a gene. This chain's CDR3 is CASSYALDRALYGYTF. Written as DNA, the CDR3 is TGTGCCAGCAGTTACGCTCTGGACAGGGCACTTTATGGCTACACCTTC.

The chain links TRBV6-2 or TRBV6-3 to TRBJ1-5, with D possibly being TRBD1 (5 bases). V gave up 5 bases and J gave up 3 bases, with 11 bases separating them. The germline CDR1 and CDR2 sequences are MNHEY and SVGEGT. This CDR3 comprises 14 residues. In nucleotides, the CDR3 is TGTGCCAGCAGTAGGACAAGGCCCAATCAGCCCCAGCATTTT. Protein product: CASSRTRPNQPQHF.

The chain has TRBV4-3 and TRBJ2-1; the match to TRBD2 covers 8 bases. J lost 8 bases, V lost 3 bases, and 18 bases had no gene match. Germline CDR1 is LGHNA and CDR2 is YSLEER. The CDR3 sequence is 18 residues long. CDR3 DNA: TGCGCCAGCAGCCAGGGACCTAACGGGGGGGCCAGGTTCGATGAGCAGTTCTTC. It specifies CASSQGPNGGARFDEQFF.